This TCR beta chain was profiled in a study of shared clonotypes between healthy human individuals (dated by TCRdb to the early 2020s). For context, the study as a whole: The cohort comprised two women and a few men aged 18 to 49 years. Per donor, leukapheresis produced somewhere between about 0.94 and 10 billion PBMCs. For each donor, CD4 naive and CD4 memory were each given three plates, CD8 naive was given two plates, and CD8 memory was given one plate. Libraries were prepared and TCR repertoires were sequenced by different laboratories using diverse techniques, in order to increase sequencing depth and limit assay-specific biases. To estimate repertoire size and how much clonotypes are shared between individuals, the study performed deep sequencing of blood TCR repertoires from about five healthy adults.

Comment on this clone: Its antigen remains unidentified. No clone much larger than this one lies a single base away; base qualities are absent.

The V and J ends are trimmed by 6 bases and 3 bases, leaving 12 bases between them. Reading the germline V gene gives CDR1 SNHLY and CDR2 FYNNEI. Its CDR3 holds 14 amino acids, cysteine through phenylalanine. Just the 42-base CDR3 DNA is kept, in frame starting at base 1. What the research found in general, with its limitations: Because the study included a small number of donors, the genetic and exposure-history diversity represented was limited. Pairwise subsampling led to the expectation that sequencing depth would affect the degree of clonotype sharing among donors. About 5% of naive CD4, 3.5% of naive CD8, about 2.4% of memory CD4, and 0.4% of memory CD8 clonotypes were shared across four donors. Higher generation probabilities were observed for clonotypes shared by all four sorted-subset donors than for non-shared clonotypes. Sampling was limited to blood, and TCR repertoires in tissue likely differ from TCR repertoires in blood. Rarefaction of sorted-subset datasets indicated incomplete sequencing despite the large sequencing depth. Naive subsets generally had larger estimated clonotype richness than memory subsets.

Using the deep immunoSEQ assay, TCR CDR3 regions were amplified from genomic DNA by multiplex PCR. Extracted genomic DNA from each cell subset was spread evenly across all wells of several immunoSEQ 96-well plates, with each plate serving as a replicate. For sorted subsets, each replicate PCR was loaded with about 200 ng genomic DNA, equivalent to roughly 30,000 T cell genomes. Purified libraries were quantified with a Qubit 3.0 fluorometer, sized on a Bioanalyzer 2100, and re-quantified with the KAPA Library Quantification kit. Each immunoSEQ 96-well plate was sequenced on its own single-read 150-cycle Illumina NextSeq 550 flow cell. In the original analysis: Because the immunoSEQ output held only junctional sequences and lacked quality scores, the filtering could not match the filtering applied to full-length reads. To assign V/J genes and CDR3, sequences were annotated using PyIR, a Python wrapper for IgBLAST v1.9, with IMGT germline references. Reads with weak V/J assignments (E-value above 1e-6), missing CDR3, stop codons, out-of-frame junctions, or ambiguous translated residues were removed. V3J clonotypes were defined as sequences sharing the same inferred V gene, J gene, and CDR3 amino acid sequence. Percentage overlap between repertoires was calculated by dividing the number of shared unique clonotypes by the size of the smaller repertoire. Repertoire richness was assessed with RTK rarefaction, the Chao1 estimator, and Recon v2.1 estimates of unobserved clonotypes. Generation probabilities for all TCRbeta clonotypes obtained by the gDNA method from a handful of donors were computed using OLGA. TCRdb carries this immuneACCESS record with in-frame sequences only. Its versions omit some clonotypes, under half of them owing to an unresolved V gene in the studies checked, with the rest unexplained. Clone size and the V and J calls come from that table; the DNA yielded D and trimming. For this sample the table gives hundreds of thousands of clones, of which 73% were detected only once. The ten most abundant clones make up around 1.8% of the sample.

Donors were healthy HIV-negative adults with no recently reported acute infections or vaccinations. Every donor was a Caucasian adult residing in Nashville, Tennessee, USA. CD4+ T cells were enriched by magnetic negative selection, after which naive cells were positively selected on CD45RA and the negative fraction was taken as the memory subset. Blood was collected by leukapheresis, and PBMCs were isolated by Ficoll-Histopaque density gradient centrifugation and then cryopreserved in liquid nitrogen vapor phase. Analytical flow cytometry was used to check the purity and quantity of every magnetically sorted T cell population. From each sorted fraction, genomic DNA was isolated and quantified by UV absorbance on a Nanodrop 2000c.

This TCR was recovered from a woman aged 25 to 39 in good health. The sequenced sample consisted of memory CD4+ T cells sorted from blood. In the paper's terms, the cell subset or site label means: CD45RA-negative fraction. The V and J genes are TRBV2 and TRBJ1-3; 5 matching bases give a weak D call of TRBD1. The nucleotide sequence is given as TGTGCCAGCAGAGGACAAAAGAGTGGAAACACCATATATTTT. Its translation reads: CASRGQKSGNTIYF.